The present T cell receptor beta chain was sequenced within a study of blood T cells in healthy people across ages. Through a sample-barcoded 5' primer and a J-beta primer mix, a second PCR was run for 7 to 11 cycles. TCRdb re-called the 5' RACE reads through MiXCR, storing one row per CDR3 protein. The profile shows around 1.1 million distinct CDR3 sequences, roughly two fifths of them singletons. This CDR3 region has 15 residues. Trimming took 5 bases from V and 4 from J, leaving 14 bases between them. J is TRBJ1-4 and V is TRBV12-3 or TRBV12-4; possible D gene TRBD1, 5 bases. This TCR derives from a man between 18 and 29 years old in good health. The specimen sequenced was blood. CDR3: CASSPKTDYNEKLFF. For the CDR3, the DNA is TGTGCCAGCAGTCCCAAGACAGACTATAATGAAAAACTGTTTTTT.